This TCR beta chain was retrieved from a study of blood T cells in healthy people across ages. Primers used in a second PCR of about 6 to 11 cycles were a sample-barcoded 5' primer and a J-beta primer mix. Via MiXCR, TCRdb re-called the 5' RACE reads, giving one row per CDR3 protein. The top ten clones hold approximately 3.7% of a sample with about 720,000 distinct CDR3 sequences, roughly 25% of them seen once. This CDR3 comprises 14 residues. Between the trimmed V and J ends, which lost 5 bases and 5 bases, there was a span of 16 bases. Germline CDR1 SGHRS, CDR2 YFSETQ. These sequences were also reported in another study, on T cells of mothers and their children. As reported in that work: Material was donated by three healthy Caucasian mothers and their six children.

The receptor was isolated from a boy aged 5-17 years in good health. The sample comprised blood. The chain is built from TRBV5-1 and TRBJ1-2; maybe TRBD1 (6 bases). The CDR3, as DNA: TGCGCCAGCAGAAGGGACACCTCAGGATATGGCTACACCTTC. Its translation: CASRRDTSGYGYTF.